This T cell receptor (beta chain) came from a study of TIL therapy for anti-PD-1-resistant metastatic lung cancer. Study at large: Patients had a median age of approximately 56 years (range roughly 35-80).

Indicated time point: pre-treatment sample, taken before nivolumab and TIL therapy. Pleural nodules or supraclavicular lymph nodes made up most of the excised metastases sampled. The immunoSEQ assay was v3. Clones were read by immunoSEQ multiplex PCR, and TCRdb kept only the in-frame ones, dropping some. The data hold 2,000 to 3,000 clones, with around 67% observed a single time. The source material was tumor tissue, sampled at baseline. This TCR was recovered from a person between 30 and 79 years old with non-small cell lung cancer. Some clones in this sample may be carry-over from other donors' samples.

The CDR3 bases are TGCGCCAGCAGCTTTAGACCGGGACTAGCGGGGGGGTGGCAAGAGACCCAGTACTTC. This codes for CASSFRPGLAGGWQETQYF. V usage is TRBV5-1 and J usage is TRBJ2-5, with 16 bases lining up with TRBD2. Germline V CDR1 and CDR2: SGHRS, YFSETQ. This CDR3 comprises 19 residues. With 2 bases clipped from V and 2 bases from J, the junction kept 9 bases outside the gene matches.